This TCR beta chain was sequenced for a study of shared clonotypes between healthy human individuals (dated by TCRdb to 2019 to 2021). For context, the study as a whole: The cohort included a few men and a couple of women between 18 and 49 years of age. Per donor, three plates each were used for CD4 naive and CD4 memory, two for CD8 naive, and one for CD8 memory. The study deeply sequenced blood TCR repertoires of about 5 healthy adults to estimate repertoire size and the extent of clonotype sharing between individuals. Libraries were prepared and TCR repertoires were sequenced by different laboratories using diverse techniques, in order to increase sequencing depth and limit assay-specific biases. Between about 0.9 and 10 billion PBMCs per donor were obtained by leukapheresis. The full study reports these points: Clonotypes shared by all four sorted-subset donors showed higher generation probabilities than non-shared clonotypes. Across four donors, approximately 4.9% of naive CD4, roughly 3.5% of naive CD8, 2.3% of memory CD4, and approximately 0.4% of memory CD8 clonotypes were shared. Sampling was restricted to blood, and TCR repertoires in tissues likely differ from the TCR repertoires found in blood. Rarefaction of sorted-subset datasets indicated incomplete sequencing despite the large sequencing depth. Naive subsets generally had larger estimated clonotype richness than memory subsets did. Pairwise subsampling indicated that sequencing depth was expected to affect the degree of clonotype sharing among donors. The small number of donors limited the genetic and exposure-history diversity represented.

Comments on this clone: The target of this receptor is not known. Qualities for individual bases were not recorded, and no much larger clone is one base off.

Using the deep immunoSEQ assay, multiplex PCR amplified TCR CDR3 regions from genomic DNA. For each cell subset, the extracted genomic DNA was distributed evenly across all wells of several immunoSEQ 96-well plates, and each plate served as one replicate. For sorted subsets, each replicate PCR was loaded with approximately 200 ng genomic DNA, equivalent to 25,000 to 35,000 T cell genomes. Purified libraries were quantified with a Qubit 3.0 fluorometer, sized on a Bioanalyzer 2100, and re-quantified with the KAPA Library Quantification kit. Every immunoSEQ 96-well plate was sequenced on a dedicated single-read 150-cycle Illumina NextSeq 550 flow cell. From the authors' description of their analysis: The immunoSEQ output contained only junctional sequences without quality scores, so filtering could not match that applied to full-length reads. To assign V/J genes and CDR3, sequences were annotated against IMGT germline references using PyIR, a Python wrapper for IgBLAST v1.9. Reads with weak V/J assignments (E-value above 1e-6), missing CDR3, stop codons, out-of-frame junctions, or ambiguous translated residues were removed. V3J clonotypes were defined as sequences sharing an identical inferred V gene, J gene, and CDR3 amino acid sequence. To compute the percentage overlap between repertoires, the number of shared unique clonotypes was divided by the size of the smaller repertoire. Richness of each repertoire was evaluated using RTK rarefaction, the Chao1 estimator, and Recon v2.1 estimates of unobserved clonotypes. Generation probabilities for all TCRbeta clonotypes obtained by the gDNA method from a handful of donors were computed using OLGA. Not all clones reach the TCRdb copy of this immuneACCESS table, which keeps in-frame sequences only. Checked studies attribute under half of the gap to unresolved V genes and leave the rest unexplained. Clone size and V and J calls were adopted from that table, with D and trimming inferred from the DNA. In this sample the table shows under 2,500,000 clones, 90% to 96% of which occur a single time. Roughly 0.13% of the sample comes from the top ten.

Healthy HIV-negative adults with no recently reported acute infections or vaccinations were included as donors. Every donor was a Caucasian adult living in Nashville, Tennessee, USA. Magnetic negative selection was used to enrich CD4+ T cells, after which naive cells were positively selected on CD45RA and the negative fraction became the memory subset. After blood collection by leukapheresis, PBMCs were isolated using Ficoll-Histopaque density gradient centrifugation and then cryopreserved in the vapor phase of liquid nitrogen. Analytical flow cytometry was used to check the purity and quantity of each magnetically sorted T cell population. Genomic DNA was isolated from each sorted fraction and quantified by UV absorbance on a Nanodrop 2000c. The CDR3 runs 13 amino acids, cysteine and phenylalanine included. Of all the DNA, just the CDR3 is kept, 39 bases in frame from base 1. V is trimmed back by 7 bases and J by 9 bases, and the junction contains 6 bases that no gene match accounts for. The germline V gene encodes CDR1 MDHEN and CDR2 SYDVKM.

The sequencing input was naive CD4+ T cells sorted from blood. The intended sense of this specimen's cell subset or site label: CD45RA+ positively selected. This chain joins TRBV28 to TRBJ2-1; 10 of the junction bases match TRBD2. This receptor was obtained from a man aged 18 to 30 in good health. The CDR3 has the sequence CASKTSGDREQFF. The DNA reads TGTGCCAGCAAAACTAGCGGGGACCGTGAGCAGTTCTTC.